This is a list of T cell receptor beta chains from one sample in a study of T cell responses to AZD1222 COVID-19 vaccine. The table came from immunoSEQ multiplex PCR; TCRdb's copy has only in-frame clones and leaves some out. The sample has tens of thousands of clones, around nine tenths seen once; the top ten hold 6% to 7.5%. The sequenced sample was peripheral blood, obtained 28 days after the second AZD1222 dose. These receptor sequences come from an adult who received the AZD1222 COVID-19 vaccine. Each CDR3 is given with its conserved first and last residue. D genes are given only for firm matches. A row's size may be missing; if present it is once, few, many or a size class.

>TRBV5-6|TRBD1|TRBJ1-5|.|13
TGTGCCAGCAGCGACAGGGCGAGTCAGCCCCAGCATTTT
CASSDRASQPQHF
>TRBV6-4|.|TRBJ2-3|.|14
TGTGCCAGCTCGGACGGGACTGGCACAGATACGCAGTATTTT
CASSDGTGTDTQYF
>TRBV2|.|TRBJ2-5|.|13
TGTGCCAGCAGGGGGACTGGCCAAGAGACCCAGTACTTC
CASRGTGQETQYF
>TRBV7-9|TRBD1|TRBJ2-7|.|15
TGTGCCAGCAGCTCGGACAGGGCTGGAACCTACGAGCAGTACTTC
CASSSDRAGTYEQYF
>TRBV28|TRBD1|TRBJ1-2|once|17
TGTGCCAGCACCCCCCCCGGGACAGGGACTAATAACTATGGCTACACCTTC
CASTPPGTGTNNYGYTF
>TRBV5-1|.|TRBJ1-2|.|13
TGCGCCAGCAGCTTGTGGCCAGGGGATGGCTACACCTTC
CASSLWPGDGYTF
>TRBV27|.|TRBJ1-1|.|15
TGTGCCAGCAGTTTACCCGGACGTATAGGGACTGAAGCTTTCTTT
CASSLPGRIGTEAFF
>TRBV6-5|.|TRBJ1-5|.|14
TGTGCCTCGCAACAGGTTTATAGCAATCAGCCCCAGCATTTT
CASQQVYSNQPQHF
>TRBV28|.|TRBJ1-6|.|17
TGTGCCAGCAGTTTCCGTCAGGGCACCTCCTATAATTCACCCCTCCACTTT
CASSFRQGTSYNSPLHF
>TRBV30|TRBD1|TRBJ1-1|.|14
TGTGCCTGGAGGGGGGACAGACTGAACACTGAAGCTTTCTTT
CAWRGDRLNTEAFF
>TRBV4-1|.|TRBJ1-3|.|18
TGCGCCAGCAGCTTGGGAATGGTACGGGGAAAGTCCCGAAACACCATATATTTT
CASSLGMVRGKSRNTIYF
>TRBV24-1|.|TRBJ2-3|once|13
TGTGCCACCAGTGAGGACAGCACAGATACGCAGTATTTT
CATSEDSTDTQYF
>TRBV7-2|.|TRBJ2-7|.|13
TGTGCCAGCAGCGCCGGGATCGCCTACGAGCAGTACTTC
CASSAGIAYEQYF
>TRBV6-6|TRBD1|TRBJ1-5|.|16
TGTGCCAGCAGTACTACAGGGGGGAGTAGCAATCAGCCCCAGCATTTT
CASSTTGGSSNQPQHF
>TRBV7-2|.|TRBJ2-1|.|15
TGTGCCAGCAGCTTAACCCAGGACCGCTACAATGAGCAGTTCTTC
CASSLTQDRYNEQFF
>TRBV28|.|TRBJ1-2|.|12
TGTGCCAGCAGTCCATACACCTATGGCTACACCTTC
CASSPYTYGYTF
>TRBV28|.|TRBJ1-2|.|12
TGTGCCAGCAGTTTAAGGCTGACTGGCTACACCTTC
CASSLRLTGYTF
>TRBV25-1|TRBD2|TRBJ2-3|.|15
TGTGCCAGCAGTAGTAGCGGGACGGGGGTAGATACGCAGTATTTT
CASSSSGTGVDTQYF
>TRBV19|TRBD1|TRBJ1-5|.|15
TGTGCCAGTAGAGGCGTGGAGGGGGCGAGGCAGCCCCAGCATTTT
CASRGVEGARQPQHF
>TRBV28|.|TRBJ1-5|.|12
TGTGTCTCGTGGGGTCTCAATCAGCCCCAGCATTTT
CVSWGLNQPQHF
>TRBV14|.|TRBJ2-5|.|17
TGTGCCAGCAGCCCGCCATCCCGACGGGCGTACCAAGAGACCCAGTACTTC
CASSPPSRRAYQETQYF
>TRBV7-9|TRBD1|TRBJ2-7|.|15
TGTGCCAGCAGCTATACAGGGGTTCCCCCTTACGAGCAGTACTTC
CASSYTGVPPYEQYF
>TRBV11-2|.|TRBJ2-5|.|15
TGTGCCAGCAGCTTAGTGGGGCGGGTCCAAGAGACCCAGTACTTC
CASSLVGRVQETQYF
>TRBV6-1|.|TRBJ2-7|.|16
TGTGCCAGCAGTGAATCGCTCACGGGCCAATACTACGAGCAGTACTTC
CASSESLTGQYYEQYF
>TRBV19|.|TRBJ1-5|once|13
TGTGCCAGTAGTCCTAGGGATCATCAGCCCCAGCATTTT
CASSPRDHQPQHF
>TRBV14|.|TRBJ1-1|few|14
TGTGCCAGCAGCCCCGACAGGCCGGGCACTGAAGCTTTCTTT
CASSPDRPGTEAFF
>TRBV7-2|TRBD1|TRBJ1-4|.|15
TGTGCCAGCAGCTTGAACAGGGGGCCGGGTGAAAAACTGTTTTTT
CASSLNRGPGEKLFF
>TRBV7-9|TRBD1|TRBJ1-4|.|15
TGTGCCAGCAGTTCCTACAGGGGAACTAATGAAAAACTGTTTTTT
CASSSYRGTNEKLFF
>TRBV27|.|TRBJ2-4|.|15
TGTGCCAGCAGTTCCCCAGTTACGGCCAAAAACATTCAGTACTTC
CASSSPVTAKNIQYF
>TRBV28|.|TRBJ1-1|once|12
TGTGCCAGCTGGGGAGTGAACACTGAAGCTTTCTTT
CASWGVNTEAFF
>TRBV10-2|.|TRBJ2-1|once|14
TGCGCCAGCAGTGAGTCGAAAAGTTACAATGAGCAGTTCTTC
CASSESKSYNEQFF
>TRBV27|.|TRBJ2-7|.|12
TGTGCCAGCCGTAATCAACCCTCCGAGCAGTACTTC
CASRNQPSEQYF
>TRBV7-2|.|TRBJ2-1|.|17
TGTGCCAGCAGCTTAGAGGGGGTCCTTGTTAGTAGGAATGAGCAGTTCTTC
CASSLEGVLVSRNEQFF
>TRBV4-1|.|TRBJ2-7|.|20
TGCGCCCGCAGCCAGCTGGTCCCGGGACTCACAACTACAGGGGTCTCCGGGCAGTACTTC
CARSQLVPGLTTTGVSGQYF
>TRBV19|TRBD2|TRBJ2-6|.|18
TGTGCCAGTAGTATGTCACTAGCGGGAGGTTCGGGGGCCAACGTCCTGACTTTC
CASSMSLAGGSGANVLTF
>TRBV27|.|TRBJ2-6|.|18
TGTGCCAGCAGTTCAACCCTAAGGACGGCCTCTGGGGCCAACGTCCTGACTTTC
CASSSTLRTASGANVLTF
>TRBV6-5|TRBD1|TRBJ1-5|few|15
TGTGCCACCTGGACAGGGGGCTCGGGCAATCAGCCCCAGCATTTT
CATWTGGSGNQPQHF
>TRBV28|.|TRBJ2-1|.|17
TGTGCCAGCAGTCCTTCAGCGGCAAAGCGCTCCTACAATGAGCAGTTCTTC
CASSPSAAKRSYNEQFF
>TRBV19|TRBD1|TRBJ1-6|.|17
TGTGCCAGTAGCCAAACAGGGGAGGGATCCTATAATTCACCCCTCCACTTT
CASSQTGEGSYNSPLHF
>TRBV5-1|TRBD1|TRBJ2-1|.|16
TGCGCCAGCAGCTTGTTACCCGAGGGGGCAGGAAATGAGCAGTTCTTC
CASSLLPEGAGNEQFF
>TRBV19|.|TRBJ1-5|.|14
TGTGCCAGTAGTTGGACAGCAAGCAATCAGCCCCAGCATTTT
CASSWTASNQPQHF
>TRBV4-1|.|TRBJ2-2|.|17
TGCGCCAGCAGCCAAGAGGGGGGACCCCTTATTACCGGGGAGCTGTTTTTT
CASSQEGGPLITGELFF
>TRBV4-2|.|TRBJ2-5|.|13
TGTGCCAGCAGCCGCCGGCTTTATGAGACCCAGTACTTC
CASSRRLYETQYF
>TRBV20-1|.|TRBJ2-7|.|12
TGCAGTGCTAGTCTAGTGGAGTACGAGCAGTACTTC
CSASLVEYEQYF
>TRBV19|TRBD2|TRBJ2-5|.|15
TGTGCCAGTAGTTTCTCTAGCGGGATCCAAGAGACCCAGTACTTC
CASSFSSGIQETQYF
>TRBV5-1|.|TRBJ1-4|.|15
TGCGCCAGCAGCTCGGACGGAGGGAGGGTTGAAAAACTGTTTTTT
CASSSDGGRVEKLFF
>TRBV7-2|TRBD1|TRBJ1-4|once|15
TGTGCCAGCAGTATGCAGGGGGCAAGGAGGGAAAAACTGTTTTTT
CASSMQGARREKLFF
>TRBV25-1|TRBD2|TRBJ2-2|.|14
TGTGCCAGCAGGAGGACTAGCGGGACCGGGGAGCTGTTTTTT
CASRRTSGTGELFF
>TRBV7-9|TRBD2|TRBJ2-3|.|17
TGTGCCAGCAGCTTAGGGACCCTGCGGGAGTCCGGAGATACGCAGTATTTT
CASSLGTLRESGDTQYF
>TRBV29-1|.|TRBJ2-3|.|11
TGCAGCGTTCCGACACCAGATACGCAGTATTTT
CSVPTPDTQYF
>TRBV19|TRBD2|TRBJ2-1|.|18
TGTGCCAGTAGTATGGTCCGGCGGGAGGGGGGTTCCTACAATGAGCAGTTCTTC
CASSMVRREGGSYNEQFF
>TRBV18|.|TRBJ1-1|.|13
TGTGCCAGCTCACCAGAGACGGCCACTGAAGCTTTCTTT
CASSPETATEAFF
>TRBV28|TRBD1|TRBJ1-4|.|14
TGTGCCAGCAGCTTGGGACAGACGAATGAAAAACTGTTTTTT
CASSLGQTNEKLFF
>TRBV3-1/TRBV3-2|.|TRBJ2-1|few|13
TGTGCCAGCAGCTTCCATTCCGACAATGAGCAGTTCTTC
CASSFHSDNEQFF
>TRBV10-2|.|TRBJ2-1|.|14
TGCGCCAGCAGCGACTTCATCTCCTACAATGAGCAGTTCTTC
CASSDFISYNEQFF
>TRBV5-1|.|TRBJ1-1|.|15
TGCGCCAGCAGCTTGAACCACGTACAGGGCACTGAAGCTTTCTTT
CASSLNHVQGTEAFF
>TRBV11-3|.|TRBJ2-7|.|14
TGTGCCAGCAGCTTATTCTCTGACTCCTACGAGCAGTACTTC
CASSLFSDSYEQYF
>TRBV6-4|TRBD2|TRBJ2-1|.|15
TGTGCCAGCAGCCGGACTAGCGGGAGTATCAATGAGCAGTTCTTC
CASSRTSGSINEQFF
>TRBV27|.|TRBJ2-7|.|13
TGTGCCAGCAGTCCGAACAGGGCCTACGAGCAGTACTTC
CASSPNRAYEQYF